Following are 5 T cell receptor beta chains from one sample sequenced in a study of cytomegalovirus exposure and HLA in healthy donors. PCR used 60 Vbeta primers and 13 Jbeta primers. TCRdb's table, derived via immunoSEQ multiplex PCR, lists solely in-frame clones and lacks some. The sample consists of 150,000 or so clones, roughly 80% of them appearing once. The source material was PBMCs. These receptors originate from a man aged 35-49 years in good health and CMV-seropositive.

CDR3 protein: CASSQRDYVRQFF. CDR3 sequence (DNA): TGTGCCAGCAGCCAGCGGGACTACGTACGGCAGTTCTTC. This chain uses TRBV27 with TRBJ2-1, with TRBD2 identical over 7 bases. The germline V gene encodes CDR1 MNHEY and CDR2 SMNVEV (reference sequence). Trimming took 6 bases from V and 12 from J; bases not matched to a gene: 11. This CDR3 spans 13 amino acids.

The V call is TRBV30, the J call TRBJ2-7, with D maybe TRBD2 (6 bases). The CDR3 runs 11 residues. CDR1 is GTSNPN, CDR2 SVGIG, per germline (reference sequence). Trimming took off 7 bases at V and 7 bases at J, with 14 bases between the two ends. CDR3 bases: TGTGCCTCGGGACTCAGTTGGGAGCAGTACTTC. It is translated as CASGLSWEQYF.

This rearrangement joins TRBV15 to TRBJ2-2; D gene ambiguous. Trimming cost V 4 bases and J 4 bases, with 13 bases left between them. CDR1 is LNHNV, CDR2 YYDKDF, per germline (reference sequence). This CDR3 is 15 amino acids long. CDR3 region: CATSTSSRVTGELFF. CDR3 coding DNA: TGTGCCACCAGCACTTCAAGTCGAGTCACCGGGGAGCTGTTTTTT.

This chain links TRBV15 with TRBJ2-5; 10 bases line up with TRBD2. CDR1 LNHNV and CDR2 YYDKDF come from the germline V gene (reference sequence). The junction had 4 bases not matched to a gene; V was cut back by 5 bases and J by 4 bases. The CDR3 has 14 residues. The CDR3 DNA follows: TGTGCCACCAGCCCGAGCGGGAGGGGAGAGACCCAGTACTTC. As protein: CATSPSGRGETQYF.

This clone occurred a few times. The chain is built from TRBV18 and TRBJ2-7, with a tentative D call TRBD1 (6 bases). This CDR3 contains 17 residues. Germline V gene lookup returns CDR1 KGHSH and CDR2 LQKENI. V lost 3 bases and J lost 0, with 18 bases in between. CDR3 region: CASSPIDADRSSYEQYF. The DNA for the CDR3 is TGTGCCAGCTCACCGATTGACGCTGACAGGTCCTCCTACGAGCAGTACTTC.